The 17 T cell receptor beta chains reported below all come from one sample, sequenced in a study of vaccination effects on CD4 cells after COVID-19. TCRdb's copy holds only in-frame clones and misses some; the assay was immunoSEQ multiplex PCR. The repertoire includes tens of thousands of clones, approximately 80% of them detected once, and over 9.5% sits in the top ten. Their recognized antigens are unknown. Culture lasted 10 days before CD4+ T cell isolation. Sequencing was performed on CD4+ T cells from PBMCs cultured without peptide, taken before COVID-19 vaccination. The receptor source for this set is a human donor who had a prior SARS-CoV-2 infection.

The chain uses TRBV15 and TRBJ2-1, with TRBD2 matching 7 bases. This CDR3 comprises 15 residues. V shed 0 bases, J shed 8 bases, and the junction held 7 bases outside the gene matches. Germline V gives CDR1 LNHNV, CDR2 YYDKDF (reference sequence). Written as DNA, the CDR3 is TGTGCCACCAGCAGAGATATGACTAGCTTGGATGAGCAGTTCTTC. This codes for CATSRDMTSLDEQFF.

Comment on this clone: Sequence at one end of the junction differs from germline and may be a read error. V gene TRBV7-8 combines with J gene TRBJ2-2; TRBD1 might be the D (6 bases). Germline V lookup: CDR1 SGHVS, CDR2 FQNEAQ. CDR3 length: 13 residues. The CDR3 here is CASSLGGTGELFF. In DNA, the CDR3 is TGTGCCAGCAGTTTAGGGGGTACCGGGGAGCTGTTTTTT.

This sequence joins TRBV7-9 and TRBJ2-7; 7 nucleotides align to TRBD2. Germline V gene data show CDR1 as SEHNR and CDR2 as FQNEAQ (reference sequence). The CDR3 spans 12 residues. V lost 6 bases, J lost 4 bases, and 3 bases stayed unmatched. CDR3 residues: CASSHSGYEQYF. DNA of the CDR3: TGTGCCAGCAGTCATAGCGGGTACGAGCAGTACTTC.

The chain is built from TRBV30 and TRBJ2-5, with TRBD2 as a possible D gene (6 bases). V dropped 8 bases and J dropped 2 bases, with 9 bases sitting between them. CDR1 is GTSNPN and CDR2 is SVGIG in the germline V gene (reference sequence). The CDR3 consists of 11 residues. CDR3 protein: CAGGLQETQYF. CDR3 DNA sequence: TGTGCCGGAGGGTTACAAGAGACCCAGTACTTC.

This clone was seen a few times. V gene TRBV9 combines with J gene TRBJ1-2; 8 nucleotides match TRBD1. The CDR3 is 17 residues long. J was trimmed by 7 bases and V by 3 bases; bases with no gene match: 17. The germline V gene encodes CDR1 SGDLS and CDR2 YYNGEE. CDR3 region: CASSAMDRVDGLLGYTF. The CDR3 nucleotides are TGTGCCAGCAGCGCCATGGACAGGGTGGATGGTTTACTTGGCTACACCTTC.

The V call is TRBV19, the J call TRBJ1-6, with 7 bases lining up with TRBD1. The CDR3 has 14 residues. CDR1 and CDR2 from the germline V gene are LNHDA and SQIVND (reference sequence). The junction had 6 bases not matched to a gene; V was cut back by 5 bases and J by 8 bases. The CDR3 reads CASSAWDSYSPLHF. Written as DNA, the CDR3 is TGTGCCAGTAGTGCCTGGGACAGTTATTCACCCCTCCACTTT.

The chain uses TRBV11-1 and TRBJ2-2; D remains ambiguous. The V end was cut by 3 bases, the J end by 8 bases, with 10 bases between. The germline V gene has CDR1 SGHAT and CDR2 FQDESV (reference sequence). This CDR3 contains 13 residues. In DNA form, the CDR3 reads TGTGCCAGCAGCTTGACGAAGGAGGGGGAGCTGTTTTTT. This encodes CASSLTKEGELFF.

Here the CDR3 reads CASSPKSPGTSVHEQFF. CDR3 nucleotide sequence: TGCGCCAGCAGCCCCAAGTCGCCCGGGACTAGCGTCCATGAGCAGTTCTTC. This chain joins TRBV4-3 and TRBJ2-1; 10 bases agree with TRBD2. The V segment lost 4 bases and the J segment 8 bases; nucleotides outside the gene matches: 14. The germline V gene has CDR1 LGHNA and CDR2 YSLEER. The CDR3 consists of 17 residues.

V gene TRBV7-3 combines with J gene TRBJ2-7; D is perhaps TRBD2 (5 bases). Deletions cut 0 bases from V and 6 bases from J, with 9 bases between. The CDR3 contains 13 residues. Germline V gene sequence: CDR1 SGHTA, CDR2 FQGTGA. The CDR3 DNA reads as TGTGCCAGCAGCTTAACGGACTGGTCCGAGCAGTACTTC. It yields the protein CASSLTDWSEQYF.

The CDR3 bases are TGTGCCAGCAGCTTAATTCTCTCCTACAATGAGCAGTTCTTC. This codes for CASSLILSYNEQFF. V gene TRBV7-9 combines with J gene TRBJ2-1; D remains ambiguous. This CDR3 has 14 residues. V shed 2 bases and J shed 0 bases, with 5 bases lying between them. From germline, CDR1 is SEHNR and CDR2 FQNEAQ (reference sequence).

This clone was detected a few times. V and J are TRBV5-1 and TRBJ2-1; TRBD2 agrees at 9 bases. V shed 4 bases, J shed 6 bases, and the junction held 11 bases outside the gene matches. The CDR3 runs 16 residues. Germline loops: CDR1 SGHRS, CDR2 YFSETQ. The CDR3 sequence is CASSPRSGRPSNEQFF. The CDR3 nucleotides read TGCGCCAGCAGCCCCCGAAGCGGGAGGCCCAGCAATGAGCAGTTCTTC.

The chain carries TRBV18 and TRBJ2-3, with TRBD1 identical over 10 bases. V lost 3 bases and J lost 7; bases outside the gene matches: 7. The germline CDR1 and CDR2 sequences are KGHSH and LQKENI. This CDR3 comprises 15 residues. DNA of the CDR3: TGTGCCAGCTCACCTCGGACAGGGGGGCGTAATACGCAGTATTTT. It codes for CASSPRTGGRNTQYF.

The chain joins TRBV30 to TRBJ2-1; 12 nucleotides line up with TRBD2. The germline V gene encodes CDR1 GTSNPN and CDR2 SVGIG (reference sequence). Trimming removed 4 bases from V and 7 bases from J; junction bases left unmatched: 5. CDR3 length: 14 amino acids. CDR3 residues: CAWTRTSGINEQFF. DNA for the CDR3: TGTGCCTGGACCAGGACTAGCGGGATAAATGAGCAGTTCTTC. Drawing the rest from reference TRBV30 and TRBJ2-1, the complete variable domain is SQTIHQWPATLVQPVGSPLSLECTVEGTSNPNLYWYRQAAGRGLQLLFYSVGIGQISSEVPQNLSASRPQDRQFILSSKKLLLSDSGFYLCAWTRTSGINEQFFGPGTRLTVL.

The J gene is TRBJ2-2, the V gene TRBV5-1, with TRBD2 matching 16 bases. The CDR3 has 18 amino acids. V lost 4 bases and J lost 5; bases outside the gene matches: 8. Germline V gives CDR1 SGHRS, CDR2 YFSETQ. This chain's CDR3 is CASSTGTSGRAGTGELFF. CDR3 bases: TGCGCCAGCAGCACGGGGACTAGCGGGAGGGCCGGGACCGGGGAGCTGTTTTTT.

The chain carries TRBV7-8 and TRBJ1-1; D may be TRBD1 (5 bases). Germline CDR1 SGHVS, CDR2 FQNEAQ. V dropped 5 bases and J dropped 1 base, with 20 bases sitting between them. The CDR3 is made up of 17 amino acids. The CDR3 here is CASSPPRGLGGNTEAFF. CDR3 bases: TGTGCCAGCAGCCCCCCGAGGGGATTGGGGGGGAACACTGAAGCTTTCTTT.

This clone came up once. The chain carries TRBV5-8 and TRBJ2-1, with TRBD1 matching over 9 bases. V gave up 0 bases and J gave up 8 bases; unmatched junction bases: 3. Looked up from germline, CDR1 is SGHTS and CDR2 is YDEGEE. The CDR3 contains 14 residues. This CDR3 is CASSLDRGLDEQFF. In DNA form, the CDR3 reads TGTGCCAGCAGCTTGGACAGGGGGCTCGATGAGCAGTTCTTC.

This clone turned up a few times. The chain links TRBV18 to TRBJ2-5; 7 nucleotides match TRBD1. Germline V gene sequence: CDR1 KGHSH, CDR2 LQKENI. Losses at the gene ends were 0 bases for V and 7 bases for J; bases not matched to a gene: 8. This CDR3 comprises 15 residues. The CDR3 DNA reads as TGTGCCAGCTCACCACCGGTAGGGACAGAGGGGACCCAGTACTTC. Translation: CASSPPVGTEGTQYF.